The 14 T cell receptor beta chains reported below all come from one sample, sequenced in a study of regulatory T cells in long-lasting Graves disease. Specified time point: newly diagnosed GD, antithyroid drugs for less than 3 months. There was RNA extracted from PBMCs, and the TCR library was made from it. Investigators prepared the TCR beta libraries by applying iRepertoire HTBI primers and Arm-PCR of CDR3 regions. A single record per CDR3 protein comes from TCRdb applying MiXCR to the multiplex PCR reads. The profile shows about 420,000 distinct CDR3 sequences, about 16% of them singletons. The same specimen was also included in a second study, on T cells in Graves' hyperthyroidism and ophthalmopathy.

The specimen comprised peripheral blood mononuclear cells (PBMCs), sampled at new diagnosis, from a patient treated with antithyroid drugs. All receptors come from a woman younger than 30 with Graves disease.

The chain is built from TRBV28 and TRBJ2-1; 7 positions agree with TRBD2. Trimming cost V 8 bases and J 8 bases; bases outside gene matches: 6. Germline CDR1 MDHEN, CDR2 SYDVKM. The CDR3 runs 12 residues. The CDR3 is CASGGRIYEQFF. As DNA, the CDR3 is TGTGCCAGCGGCGGGAGAATATATGAGCAGTTCTTC.

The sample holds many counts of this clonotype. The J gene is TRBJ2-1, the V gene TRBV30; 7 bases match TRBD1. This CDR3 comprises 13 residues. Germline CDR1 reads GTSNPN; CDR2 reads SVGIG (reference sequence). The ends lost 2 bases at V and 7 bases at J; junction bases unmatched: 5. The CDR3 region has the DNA TGTGCCTGGAGTTTTGAGGGGGCAAATGAGCAGTTCTTC. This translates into CAWSFEGANEQFF. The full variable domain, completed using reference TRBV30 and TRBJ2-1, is SQTIHQWPATLVQPVGSPLSLECTVEGTSNPNLYWYRQAAGRGLQLLFYSVGIGQISSEVPQNLSASRPQDRQFILSSKKLLLSDSGFYLCAWSFEGANEQFFGPGTRLTVL.

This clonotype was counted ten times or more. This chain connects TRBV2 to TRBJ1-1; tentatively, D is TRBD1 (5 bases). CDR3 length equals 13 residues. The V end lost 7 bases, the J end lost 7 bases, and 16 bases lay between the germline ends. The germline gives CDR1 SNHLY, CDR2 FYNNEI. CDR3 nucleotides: TGTGCCAGCACCAGGGCTGTGAGCCGTGAAGCTTTCTTT. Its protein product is CASTRAVSREAFF.

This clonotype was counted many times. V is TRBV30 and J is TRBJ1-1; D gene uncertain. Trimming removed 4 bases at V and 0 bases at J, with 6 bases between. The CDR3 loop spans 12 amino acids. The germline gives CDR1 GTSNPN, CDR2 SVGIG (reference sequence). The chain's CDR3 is CAWTGMNTEAFF. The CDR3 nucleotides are TGTGCCTGGACAGGCATGAACACTGAAGCTTTCTTT.

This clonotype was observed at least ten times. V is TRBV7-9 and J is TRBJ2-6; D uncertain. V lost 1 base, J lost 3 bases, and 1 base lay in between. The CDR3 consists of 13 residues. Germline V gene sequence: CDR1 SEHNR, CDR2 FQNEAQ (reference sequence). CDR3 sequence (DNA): TGTGCCAGCAGCTTAGTTGGGGCCAACGTCCTGACTTTC. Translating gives CASSLVGANVLTF.

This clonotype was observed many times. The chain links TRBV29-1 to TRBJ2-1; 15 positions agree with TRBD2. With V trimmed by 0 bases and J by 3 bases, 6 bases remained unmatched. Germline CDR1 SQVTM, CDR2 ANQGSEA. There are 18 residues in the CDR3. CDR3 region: CSVEDNPGLAGGYNEQFF. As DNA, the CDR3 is TGCAGCGTTGAAGACAACCCGGGACTAGCGGGAGGCTACAATGAGCAGTTCTTC.

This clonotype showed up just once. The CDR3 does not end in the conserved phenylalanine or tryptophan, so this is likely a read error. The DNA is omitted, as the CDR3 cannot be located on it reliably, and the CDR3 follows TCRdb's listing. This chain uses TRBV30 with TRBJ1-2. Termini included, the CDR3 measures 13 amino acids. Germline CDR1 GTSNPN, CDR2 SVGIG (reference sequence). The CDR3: CAWSGSYNYGHTL.

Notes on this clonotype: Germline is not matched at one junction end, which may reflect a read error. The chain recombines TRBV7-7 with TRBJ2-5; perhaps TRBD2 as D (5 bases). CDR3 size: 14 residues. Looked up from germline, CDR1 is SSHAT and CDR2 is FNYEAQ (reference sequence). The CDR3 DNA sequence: TGTGCTAGCAGCTCGTCGGAGGTGCAAGAGACCCAGTACTTC. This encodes CASSSSEVQETQYF.

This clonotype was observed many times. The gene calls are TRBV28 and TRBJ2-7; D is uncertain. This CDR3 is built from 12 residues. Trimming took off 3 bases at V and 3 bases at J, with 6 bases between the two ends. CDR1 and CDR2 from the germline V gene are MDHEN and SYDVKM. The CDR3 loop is CASSFTYYEQYF. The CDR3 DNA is TGTGCCAGCAGTTTCACATACTACGAGCAGTACTTC.

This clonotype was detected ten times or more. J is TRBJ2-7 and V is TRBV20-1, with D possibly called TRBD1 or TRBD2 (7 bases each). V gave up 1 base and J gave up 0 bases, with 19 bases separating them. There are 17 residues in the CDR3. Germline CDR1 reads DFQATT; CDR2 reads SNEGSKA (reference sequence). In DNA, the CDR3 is TGCAGTGCTAGAGCCCCCCCAGGGGGAGGGCCCTCCTACGAGCAGTACTTC. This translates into CSARAPPGGGPSYEQYF.

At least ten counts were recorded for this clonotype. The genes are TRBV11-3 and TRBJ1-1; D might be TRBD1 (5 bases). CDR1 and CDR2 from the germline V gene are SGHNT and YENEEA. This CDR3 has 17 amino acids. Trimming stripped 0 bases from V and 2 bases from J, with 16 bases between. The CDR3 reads CASSLDLQGHLNTEAFF. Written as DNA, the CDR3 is TGTGCCAGCAGCTTAGATCTACAAGGACACCTAAACACTGAAGCTTTCTTT.

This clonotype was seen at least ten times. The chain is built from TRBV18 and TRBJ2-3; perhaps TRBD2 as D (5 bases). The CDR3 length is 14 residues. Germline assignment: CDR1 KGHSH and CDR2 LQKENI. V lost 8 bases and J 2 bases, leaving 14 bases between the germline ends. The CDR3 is CASSSSGTTDTQYF. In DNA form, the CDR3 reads TGTGCCAGCAGTTCGAGCGGAACCACAGATACGCAGTATTTT.

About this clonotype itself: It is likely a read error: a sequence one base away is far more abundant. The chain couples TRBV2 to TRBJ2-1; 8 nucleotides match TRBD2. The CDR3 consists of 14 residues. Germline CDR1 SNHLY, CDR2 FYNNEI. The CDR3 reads CASGSGTNYNEQLF. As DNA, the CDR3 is TGTGCCAGCGGTAGCGGGACTAACTACAATGAGCAGCTCTTC.

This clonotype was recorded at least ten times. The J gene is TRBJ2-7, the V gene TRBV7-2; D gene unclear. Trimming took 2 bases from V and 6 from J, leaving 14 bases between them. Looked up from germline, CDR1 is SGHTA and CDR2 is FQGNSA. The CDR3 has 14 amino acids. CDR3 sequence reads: CASSLSGDVSEQYF. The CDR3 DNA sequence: TGTGCCAGCAGCTTATCTGGGGATGTAAGCGAGCAGTACTTC.